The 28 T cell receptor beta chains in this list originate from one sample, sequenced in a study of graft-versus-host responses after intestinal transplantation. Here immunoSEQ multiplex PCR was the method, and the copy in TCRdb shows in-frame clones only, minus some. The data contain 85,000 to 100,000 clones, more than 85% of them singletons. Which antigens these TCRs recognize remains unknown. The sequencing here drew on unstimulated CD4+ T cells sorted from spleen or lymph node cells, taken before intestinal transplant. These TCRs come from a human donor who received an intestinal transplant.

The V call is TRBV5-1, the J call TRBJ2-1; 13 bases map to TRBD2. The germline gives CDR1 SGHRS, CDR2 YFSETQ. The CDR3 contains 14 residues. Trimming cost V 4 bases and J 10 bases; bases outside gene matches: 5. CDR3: CASSPWTSGREQFF. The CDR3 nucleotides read TGCGCCAGCAGCCCCTGGACTAGCGGGAGAGAGCAGTTCTTC.

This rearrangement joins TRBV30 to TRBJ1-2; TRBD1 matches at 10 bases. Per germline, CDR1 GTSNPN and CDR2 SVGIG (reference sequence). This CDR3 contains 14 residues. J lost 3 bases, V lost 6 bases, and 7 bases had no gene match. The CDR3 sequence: CACQTGGAHYGYTF. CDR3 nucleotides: TGTGCCTGCCAGACAGGGGGCGCTCACTATGGCTACACCTTC.

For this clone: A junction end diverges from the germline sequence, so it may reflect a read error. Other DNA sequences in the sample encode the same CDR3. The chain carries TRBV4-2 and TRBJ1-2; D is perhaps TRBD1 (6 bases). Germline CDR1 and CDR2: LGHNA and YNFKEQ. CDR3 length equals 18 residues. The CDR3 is CASSQPPGQPIELYGYTF. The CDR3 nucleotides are TGTGCCAGTAGCCAGCCCCCGGGACAACCAATAGAGCTCTATGGCTACACCTTC.

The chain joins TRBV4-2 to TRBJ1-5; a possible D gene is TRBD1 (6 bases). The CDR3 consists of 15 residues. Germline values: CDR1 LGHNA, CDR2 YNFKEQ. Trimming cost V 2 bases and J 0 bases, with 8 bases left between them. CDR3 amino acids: CASSQTGYSNQPQHF. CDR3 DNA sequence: TGTGCCAGCAGCCAAACAGGGTATAGCAATCAGCCCCAGCATTTT.

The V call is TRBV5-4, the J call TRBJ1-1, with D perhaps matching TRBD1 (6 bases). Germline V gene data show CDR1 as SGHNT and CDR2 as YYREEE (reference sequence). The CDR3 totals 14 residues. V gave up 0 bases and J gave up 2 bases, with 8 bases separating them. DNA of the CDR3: TGTGCCAGCAGCTTGGGGACAGAAAACACTGAAGCTTTCTTT. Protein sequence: CASSLGTENTEAFF.

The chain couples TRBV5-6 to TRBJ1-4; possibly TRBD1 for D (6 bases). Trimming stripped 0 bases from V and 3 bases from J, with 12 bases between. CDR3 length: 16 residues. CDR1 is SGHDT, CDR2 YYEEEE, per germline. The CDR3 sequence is CASSLGGLGANEKLFF. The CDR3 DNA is TGTGCCAGCAGCTTGGGGGGGCTCGGAGCTAATGAAAAACTGTTTTTT.

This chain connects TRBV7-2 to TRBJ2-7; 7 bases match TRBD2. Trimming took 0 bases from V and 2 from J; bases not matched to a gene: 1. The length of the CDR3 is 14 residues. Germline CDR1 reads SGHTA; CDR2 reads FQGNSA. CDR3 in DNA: TGTGCCAGCAGCTTAGCGGGGGGGGCCTACGAGCAGTACTTC. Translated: CASSLAGGAYEQYF.

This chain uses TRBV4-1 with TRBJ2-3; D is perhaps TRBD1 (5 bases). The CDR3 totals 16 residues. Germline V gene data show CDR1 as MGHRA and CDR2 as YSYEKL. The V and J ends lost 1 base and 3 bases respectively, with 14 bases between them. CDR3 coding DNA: TGCGCCAGCAGCCAAGGAAGGGGAACGAGGACAGATACGCAGTATTTT. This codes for CASSQGRGTRTDTQYF.

The CDR3 is CASSPSSQPSVNYGYTF. The CDR3 DNA reads as TGTGCCAGCTCCCCGAGTTCCCAACCTTCGGTCAACTATGGCTACACCTTC. The chain carries TRBV11-2 and TRBJ1-2; D remains unclear. CDR3 length equals 17 residues. V dropped 8 bases and J dropped 2 bases, with 24 bases sitting between them. Germline values: CDR1 SGHAT, CDR2 FQNNGV.

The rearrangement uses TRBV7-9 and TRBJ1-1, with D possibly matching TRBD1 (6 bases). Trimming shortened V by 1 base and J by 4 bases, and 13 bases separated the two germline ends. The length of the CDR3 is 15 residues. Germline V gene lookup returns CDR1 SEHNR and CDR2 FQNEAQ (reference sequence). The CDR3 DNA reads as TGTGCCAGCAGCTTAGAACAGGGTAGGGTCACTGAAGCTTTCTTT. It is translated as CASSLEQGRVTEAFF.

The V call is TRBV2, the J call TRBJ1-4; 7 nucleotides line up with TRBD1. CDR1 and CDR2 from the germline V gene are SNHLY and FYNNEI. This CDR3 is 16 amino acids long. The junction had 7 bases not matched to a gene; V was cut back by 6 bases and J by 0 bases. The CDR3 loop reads CASRVGQPSTNEKLFF. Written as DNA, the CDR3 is TGTGCCAGCAGAGTGGGACAGCCTTCAACTAATGAAAAACTGTTTTTT.

The CDR3 region is CASSLLGVNTEAFF. The CDR3 bases are TGTGCCAGCAGCTTATTAGGGGTGAACACTGAAGCTTTCTTT. J is TRBJ1-1 and V is TRBV7-2; tentatively, D is TRBD1 (5 bases). Trimming left V 2 bases short and J 0 bases short, with 7 bases between. In germline, CDR1 is SGHTA, CDR2 FQGNSA. The CDR3 is made up of 14 amino acids.

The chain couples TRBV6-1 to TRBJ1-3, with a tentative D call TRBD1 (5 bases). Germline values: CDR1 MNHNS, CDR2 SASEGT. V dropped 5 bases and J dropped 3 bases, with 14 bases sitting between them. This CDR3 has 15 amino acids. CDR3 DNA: TGTGCCAGCAGTACAACCGGCAGGGTTGGAAACACCATATATTTT. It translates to CASSTTGRVGNTIYF.

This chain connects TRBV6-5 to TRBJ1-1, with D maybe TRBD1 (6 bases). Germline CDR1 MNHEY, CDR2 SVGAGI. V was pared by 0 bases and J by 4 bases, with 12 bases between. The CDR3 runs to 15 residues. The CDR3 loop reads CASSYSGLGGTEAFF. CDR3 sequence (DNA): TGTGCCAGCAGTTACTCGGGGTTAGGGGGCACTGAAGCTTTCTTT.

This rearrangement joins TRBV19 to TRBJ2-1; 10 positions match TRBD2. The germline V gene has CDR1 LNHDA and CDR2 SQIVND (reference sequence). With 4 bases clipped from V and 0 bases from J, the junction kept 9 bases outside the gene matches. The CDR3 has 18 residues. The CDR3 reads CASSNLAGAGSSYNEQFF. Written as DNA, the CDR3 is TGTGCCAGTAGTAATCTAGCGGGAGCCGGATCCTCCTACAATGAGCAGTTCTTC.

In DNA, the CDR3 is TGTGCCAGCAGCACGCGACGACAGGGGAGGAACACCGGGGAGCTGTTTTTT. Amino acid sequence: CASSTRRQGRNTGELFF. V is TRBV7-2 and J is TRBJ2-2; TRBD1 agrees at 8 bases. Germline V gives CDR1 SGHTA, CDR2 FQGNSA. The CDR3 covers 17 residues. Trimming cost V 5 bases and J 1 base; bases outside gene matches: 9.

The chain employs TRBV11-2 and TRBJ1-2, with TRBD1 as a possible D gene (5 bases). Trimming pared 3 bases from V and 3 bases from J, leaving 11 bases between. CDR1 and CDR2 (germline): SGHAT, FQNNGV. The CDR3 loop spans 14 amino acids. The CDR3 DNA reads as TGTGCCAGCAGCTTTACGAAAGGGGACTATGGCTACACCTTC. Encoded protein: CASSFTKGDYGYTF.

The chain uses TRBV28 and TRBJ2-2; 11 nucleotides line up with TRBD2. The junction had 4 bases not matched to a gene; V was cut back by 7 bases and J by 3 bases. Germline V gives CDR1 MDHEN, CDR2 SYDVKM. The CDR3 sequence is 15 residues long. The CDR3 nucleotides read TGTGCCAGCAAAACTAGCGGGAGATACACCGGGGAGCTGTTTTTT. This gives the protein CASKTSGRYTGELFF.

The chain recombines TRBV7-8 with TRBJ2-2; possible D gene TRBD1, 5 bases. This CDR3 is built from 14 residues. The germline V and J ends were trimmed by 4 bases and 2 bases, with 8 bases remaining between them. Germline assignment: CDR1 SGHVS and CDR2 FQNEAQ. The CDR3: CASSSDTNTGELFF. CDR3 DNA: TGTGCCAGCAGCTCGGACACAAACACCGGGGAGCTGTTTTTT.

The CDR3 DNA reads TGCGCCAGCAGCCAAGATCGGGAACAGGGCTACTATGGCTACACCTTC. Residues: CASSQDREQGYYGYTF. The chain employs TRBV4-3 and TRBJ1-2, with D possibly being TRBD1 (6 bases). The germline V and J ends were trimmed by 0 bases and 3 bases, with 14 bases remaining between them. There are 16 residues in the CDR3. In germline, CDR1 is LGHNA, CDR2 YSLEER.

The CDR3 DNA reads as TGTGCCAGCAGCTTCCAGGGGGCTGCCTACGAGCAGTACTTC. This gives the protein CASSFQGAAYEQYF. V gene TRBV7-2 combines with J gene TRBJ2-5; TRBD1 agrees at 8 bases. The end of the DNA aligns better with TRBJ2-7, so the J call may be wrong. CDR1 and CDR2 (germline): SGHTA, FQGNSA. The CDR3 length is 14 residues.

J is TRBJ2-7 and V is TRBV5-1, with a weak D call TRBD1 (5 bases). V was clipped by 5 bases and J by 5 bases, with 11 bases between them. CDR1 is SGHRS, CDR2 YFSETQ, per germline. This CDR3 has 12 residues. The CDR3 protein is CASSYQGDEQYF. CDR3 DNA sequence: TGCGCCAGCAGTTACCAGGGCGACGAGCAGTACTTC. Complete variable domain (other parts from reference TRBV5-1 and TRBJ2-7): KAGVTQTPRYLIKTRGQQVTLSCSPISGHRSVSWYQQTPGQGLQFLFEYFSETQRNKGNFPGRFSGRQFSNSRSEMNVSTLELGDSALYLCASSYQGDEQYFGPGTRLTVT.

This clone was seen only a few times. Here the CDR3 reads CASSSWTSEDTQYF. The CDR3 DNA sequence: TGTGCCAGCAGCTCATGGACTAGTGAAGATACGCAGTATTTT. V usage is TRBV5-8 and J usage is TRBJ2-3; 7 bases map to TRBD2. After removal of 3 bases from V and 5 bases from J, the junction contained 6 bases not matched to a gene. This CDR3 has 14 residues. CDR1 and CDR2 from the germline V gene are SGHTS and YDEGEE.

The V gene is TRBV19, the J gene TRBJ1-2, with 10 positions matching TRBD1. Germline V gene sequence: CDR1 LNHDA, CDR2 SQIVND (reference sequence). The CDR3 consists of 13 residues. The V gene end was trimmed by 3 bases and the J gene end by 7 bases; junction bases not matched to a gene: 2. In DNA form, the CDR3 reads TGTGCCAGTAGTATCTGGGACAGGGGTGGCTACACCTTC. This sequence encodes CASSIWDRGGYTF.

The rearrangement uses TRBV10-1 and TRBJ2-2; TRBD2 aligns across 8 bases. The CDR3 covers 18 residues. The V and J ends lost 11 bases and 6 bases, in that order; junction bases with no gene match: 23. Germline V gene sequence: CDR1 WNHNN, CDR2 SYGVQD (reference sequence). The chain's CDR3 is CAPSLGRGANYSAGELFF. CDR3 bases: TGCGCCCCGAGTTTAGGGCGGGGGGCCAATTATTCGGCCGGGGAGCTGTTTTTT.

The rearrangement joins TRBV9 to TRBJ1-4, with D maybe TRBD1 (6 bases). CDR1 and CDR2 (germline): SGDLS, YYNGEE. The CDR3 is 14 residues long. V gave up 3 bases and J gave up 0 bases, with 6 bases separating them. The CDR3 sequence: CASSEGATNEKLFF. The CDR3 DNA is TGTGCCAGCAGCGAGGGGGCAACTAATGAAAAACTGTTTTTT. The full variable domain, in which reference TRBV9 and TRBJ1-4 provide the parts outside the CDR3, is DSGVTQTPKHLITATGQRVTLRCSPRSGDLSVYWYQQSLDQGLQFLIQYYNGEERAKGNILERFSAQQFPDLHSELNLSSLELGDSALYFCASSEGATNEKLFFGSGTQLSVL.

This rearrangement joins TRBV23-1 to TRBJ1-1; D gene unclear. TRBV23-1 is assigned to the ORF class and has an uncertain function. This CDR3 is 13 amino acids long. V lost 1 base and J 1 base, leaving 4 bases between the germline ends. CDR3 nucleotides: TGCGCCAGCAGTCAATATAGGAACACTGAAGCTTTCTTT. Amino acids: CASSQYRNTEAFF.

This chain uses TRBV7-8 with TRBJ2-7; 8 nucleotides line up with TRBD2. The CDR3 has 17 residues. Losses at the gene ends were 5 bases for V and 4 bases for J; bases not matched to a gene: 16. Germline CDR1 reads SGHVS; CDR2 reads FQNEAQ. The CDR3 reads CASSPGRRPGGIYEQYF. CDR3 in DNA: TGTGCCAGCAGCCCCGGCCGAAGGCCGGGAGGGATATACGAGCAGTACTTC.